This entry lists 5 T cell receptor beta chains sequenced from one sample in a study of T cells in Graves' hyperthyroidism and ophthalmopathy. There were TCR beta CDR3 regions amplified from RNA transcripts. HTBI primers drove first-round RT-PCR of the TCR CDR3. One entry per CDR3 protein results from TCRdb running MiXCR on the multiplex PCR reads. This table holds about 400,000 distinct CDR3 sequences, approximately 15% found once. Source material: blood. All receptors derive from a woman under 40 with Graves' hyperthyroidism.

This clonotype appeared many times. The V and J genes are TRBV27 and TRBJ2-3; TRBD2 agrees at 9 bases. Per the germline V gene, CDR1 is MNHEY and CDR2 is SMNVEV (reference sequence). The length of the CDR3 is 20 residues. V lost 3 bases and J lost 0; bases outside the gene matches: 16. CDR3 bases: TGTGCCAGCAGTTTCCGACTAGCGGAAATAGCATCATCTAGCACAGATACGCAGTATTTT. Translation: CASSFRLAEIASSSTDTQYF.

The chain recombines TRBV12-3 or TRBV12-4 with TRBJ1-1; D is unresolved. With 6 bases removed from V and 0 bases from J, the gap between germline ends came to 8 bases. The CDR3 has 13 residues. The CDR3 DNA is TGTGCCAGCAGAGAGGAGTTGAACACTGAAGCTTTCTTT. Its protein is CASREELNTEAFF.

In this sample, this clonotype turned up many times. This chain links TRBV30 with TRBJ2-7; the D is unclear. V lost 2 bases and J 3 bases, leaving 14 bases between the germline ends. This CDR3 has 14 residues. Germline CDR1 and CDR2: GTSNPN and SVGIG (reference sequence). The CDR3, as DNA: TGTGCCTGGAGTCCAAAAGGACGGAGCTACGAGCAGTACTTC. Translated, it gives CAWSPKGRSYEQYF. The whole variable domain, filled in from reference TRBV30 and TRBJ2-7, reads SQTIHQWPATLVQPVGSPLSLECTVEGTSNPNLYWYRQAAGRGLQLLFYSVGIGQISSEVPQNLSASRPQDRQFILSSKKLLLSDSGFYLCAWSPKGRSYEQYFGPGTRLTVT.

J is TRBJ2-7 and V is TRBV6-1, with D hard to call. Trimming stripped 3 bases from V and 2 bases from J, with 14 bases between. The V gene's germline CDR1 is MNHNS and CDR2 SASEGT. The CDR3 is 15 residues long. The CDR3 region has the DNA TGTGCCAGCAGTGATCATTTTGGTGGCCCCTACGAGCAGTACTTC. This gives the protein CASSDHFGGPYEQYF.

In this sample, this clonotype turned up a few times. The rearrangement uses TRBV30 and TRBJ2-6; 7 bases fit TRBD1. The V gene's germline CDR1 is GTSNPN and CDR2 SVGIG (reference sequence). Unmatched junction bases numbered 7, after V lost 1 base and J lost 4 bases. This CDR3 spans 16 amino acids. The CDR3 reads CAWSATGWNGANVLTF. CDR3 coding DNA: TGTGCCTGGAGTGCGACAGGGTGGAACGGGGCCAACGTCCTGACTTTC.